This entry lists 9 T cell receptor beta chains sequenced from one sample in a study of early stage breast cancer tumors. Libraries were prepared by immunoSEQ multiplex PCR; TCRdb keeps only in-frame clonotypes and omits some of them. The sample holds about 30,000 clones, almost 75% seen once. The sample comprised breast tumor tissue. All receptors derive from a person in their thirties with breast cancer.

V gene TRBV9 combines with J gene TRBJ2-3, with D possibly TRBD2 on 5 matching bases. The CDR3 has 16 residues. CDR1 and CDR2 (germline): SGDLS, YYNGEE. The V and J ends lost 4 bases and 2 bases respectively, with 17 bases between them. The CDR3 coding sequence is TGTGCCAGCAGCCCCGGGATCTCGGAGGCCACAGATACGCAGTATTTT. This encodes CASSPGISEATDTQYF. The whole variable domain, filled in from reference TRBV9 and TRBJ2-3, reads DSGVTQTPKHLITATGQRVTLRCSPRSGDLSVYWYQQSLDQGLQFLIQYYNGEERAKGNILERFSAQQFPDLHSELNLSSLELGDSALYFCASSPGISEATDTQYFGPGTRLTVL.

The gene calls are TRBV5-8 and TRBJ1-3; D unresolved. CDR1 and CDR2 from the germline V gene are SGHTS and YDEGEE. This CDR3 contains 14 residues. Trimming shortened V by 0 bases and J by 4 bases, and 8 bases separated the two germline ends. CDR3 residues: CASSLGAGGNTIYF. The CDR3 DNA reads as TGTGCCAGCAGCTTGGGGGCCGGAGGAAACACCATATATTTT.

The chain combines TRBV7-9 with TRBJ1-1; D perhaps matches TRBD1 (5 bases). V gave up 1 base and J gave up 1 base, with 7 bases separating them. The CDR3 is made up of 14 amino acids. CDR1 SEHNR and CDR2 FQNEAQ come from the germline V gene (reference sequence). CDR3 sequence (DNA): TGTGCCAGCAGCTTAGAGGGGACGAACACTGAAGCTTTCTTT. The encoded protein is CASSLEGTNTEAFF. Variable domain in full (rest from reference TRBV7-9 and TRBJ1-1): DTGVSQNPRHKITKRGQNVTFRCDPISEHNRLYWYRQTLGQGPEFLTYFQNEAQLEKSRLLSDRFSAERPKGSFSTLEIQRTEQGDSAMYLCASSLEGTNTEAFFGQGTRLTVV.

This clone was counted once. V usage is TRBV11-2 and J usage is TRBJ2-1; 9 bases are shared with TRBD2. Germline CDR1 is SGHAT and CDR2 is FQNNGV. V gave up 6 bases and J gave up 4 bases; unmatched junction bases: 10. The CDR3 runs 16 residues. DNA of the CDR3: TGTGCCAGCAGTAAGGCGGGGGCGGGAGGGTACAATGAGCAGTTCTTC. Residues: CASSKAGAGGYNEQFF.

The CDR3 reads CASSHRGLGKYF. Here the CDR3 DNA reads TGTGCCAGCAGTCACAGGGGTTTGGGGAAGTACTTC. This rearrangement joins TRBV27 to TRBJ2-7, with TRBD1 matching 7 bases. V shed 5 bases, J shed 11 bases, and the junction held 9 bases outside the gene matches. In germline, CDR1 is MNHEY, CDR2 SMNVEV (reference sequence). CDR3 length: 12 residues.

CDR3 sequence: CASSRILAGDTGELFF. DNA of the CDR3: TGCGCCAGCAGCCGGATACTAGCGGGAGACACCGGGGAGCTGTTTTTT. This chain links TRBV5-1 with TRBJ2-2, with 11 positions matching TRBD2. The germline V gene encodes CDR1 SGHRS and CDR2 YFSETQ. This CDR3 comprises 16 residues. Trimming cost V 4 bases and J 3 bases; bases outside gene matches: 5.

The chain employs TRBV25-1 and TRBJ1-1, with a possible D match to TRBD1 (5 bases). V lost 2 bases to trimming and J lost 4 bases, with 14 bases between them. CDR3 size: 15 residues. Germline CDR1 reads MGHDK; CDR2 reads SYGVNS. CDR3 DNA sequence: TGTGCCAGCAGTGAAGCGGGTTTAAGGGGCACTGAAGCTTTCTTT. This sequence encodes CASSEAGLRGTEAFF.

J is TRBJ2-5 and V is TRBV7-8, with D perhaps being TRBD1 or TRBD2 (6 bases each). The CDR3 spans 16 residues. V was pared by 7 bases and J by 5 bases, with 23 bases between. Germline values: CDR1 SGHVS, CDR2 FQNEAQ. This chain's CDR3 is CASTIGGYGRGETQYF. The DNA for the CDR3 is TGTGCCAGCACCATAGGGGGTTACGGGAGAGGGGAGACCCAGTACTTC.

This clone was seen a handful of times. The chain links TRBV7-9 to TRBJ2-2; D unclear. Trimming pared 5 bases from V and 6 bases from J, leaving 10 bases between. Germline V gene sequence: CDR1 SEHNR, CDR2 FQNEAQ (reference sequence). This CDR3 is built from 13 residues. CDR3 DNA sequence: TGTGCCAGCAGCCTACCTCCTGCCGGGGAGCTGTTTTTT. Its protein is CASSLPPAGELFF. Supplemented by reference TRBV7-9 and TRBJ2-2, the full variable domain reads DTGVSQNPRHKITKRGQNVTFRCDPISEHNRLYWYRQTLGQGPEFLTYFQNEAQLEKSRLLSDRFSAERPKGSFSTLEIQRTEQGDSAMYLCASSLPPAGELFFGEGSRLTVL.